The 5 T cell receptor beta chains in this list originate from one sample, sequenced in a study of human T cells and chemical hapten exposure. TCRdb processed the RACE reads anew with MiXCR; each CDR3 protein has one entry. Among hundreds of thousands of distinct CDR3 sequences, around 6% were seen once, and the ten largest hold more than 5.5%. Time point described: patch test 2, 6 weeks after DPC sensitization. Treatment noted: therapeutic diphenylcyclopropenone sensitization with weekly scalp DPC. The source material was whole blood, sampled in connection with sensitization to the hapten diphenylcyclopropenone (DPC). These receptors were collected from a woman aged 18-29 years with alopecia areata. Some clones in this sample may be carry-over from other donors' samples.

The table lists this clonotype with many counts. Written as DNA, the CDR3 is TGCAGTGCTACCCGAGAGATTATGGTCTCCAATCAGCCCCAGCATTTT. Translated: CSATREIMVSNQPQHF. The chain carries TRBV20-1 and TRBJ1-5; D not resolved. CDR3 length: 16 residues. Trimming cost V 4 bases and J 3 bases, with 19 bases left between them. Germline assignment: CDR1 DFQATT and CDR2 SNEGSKA (reference sequence).

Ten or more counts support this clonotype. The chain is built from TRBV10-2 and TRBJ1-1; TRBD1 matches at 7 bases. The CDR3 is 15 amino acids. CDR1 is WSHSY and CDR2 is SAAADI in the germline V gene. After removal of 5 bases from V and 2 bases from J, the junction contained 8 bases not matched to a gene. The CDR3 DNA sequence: TGCGCCAGCAGTCCCAGACAGGGCGCAAACACTGAAGCTTTCTTT. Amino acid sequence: CASSPRQGANTEAFF.

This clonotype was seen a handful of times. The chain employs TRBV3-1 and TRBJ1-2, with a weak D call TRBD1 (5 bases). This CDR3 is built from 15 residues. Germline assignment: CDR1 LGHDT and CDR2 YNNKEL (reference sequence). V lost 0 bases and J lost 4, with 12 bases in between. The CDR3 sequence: CASSQDHGGIYGYTF. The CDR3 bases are TGTGCCAGCAGCCAAGATCATGGGGGGATCTATGGCTACACCTTC.

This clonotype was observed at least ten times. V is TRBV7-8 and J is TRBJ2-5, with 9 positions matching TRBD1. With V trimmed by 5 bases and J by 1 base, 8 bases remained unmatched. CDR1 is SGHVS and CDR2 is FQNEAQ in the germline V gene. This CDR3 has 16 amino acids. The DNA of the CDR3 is TGTGCCAGCAGCCTGGGGACAGGGACAACCCAAGAGACCCAGTACTTC. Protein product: CASSLGTGTTQETQYF. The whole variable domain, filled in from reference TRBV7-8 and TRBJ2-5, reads GAGVSQSPRYKVAKRGQDVALRCDPISGHVSLFWYQQALGQGPEFLTYFQNEAQLDKSGLPSDRFFAERPEGSVSTLKIQRTQQEDSAVYLCASSLGTGTTQETQYFGPGTRLLVL.

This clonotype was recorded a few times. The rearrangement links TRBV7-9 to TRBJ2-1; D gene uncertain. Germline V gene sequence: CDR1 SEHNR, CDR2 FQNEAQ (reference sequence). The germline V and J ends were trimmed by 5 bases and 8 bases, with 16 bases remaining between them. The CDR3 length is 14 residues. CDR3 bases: TGTGCCAGCAGCCTCTTTACCCAGCCCCATGAGCAGTTCTTC. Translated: CASSLFTQPHEQFF.